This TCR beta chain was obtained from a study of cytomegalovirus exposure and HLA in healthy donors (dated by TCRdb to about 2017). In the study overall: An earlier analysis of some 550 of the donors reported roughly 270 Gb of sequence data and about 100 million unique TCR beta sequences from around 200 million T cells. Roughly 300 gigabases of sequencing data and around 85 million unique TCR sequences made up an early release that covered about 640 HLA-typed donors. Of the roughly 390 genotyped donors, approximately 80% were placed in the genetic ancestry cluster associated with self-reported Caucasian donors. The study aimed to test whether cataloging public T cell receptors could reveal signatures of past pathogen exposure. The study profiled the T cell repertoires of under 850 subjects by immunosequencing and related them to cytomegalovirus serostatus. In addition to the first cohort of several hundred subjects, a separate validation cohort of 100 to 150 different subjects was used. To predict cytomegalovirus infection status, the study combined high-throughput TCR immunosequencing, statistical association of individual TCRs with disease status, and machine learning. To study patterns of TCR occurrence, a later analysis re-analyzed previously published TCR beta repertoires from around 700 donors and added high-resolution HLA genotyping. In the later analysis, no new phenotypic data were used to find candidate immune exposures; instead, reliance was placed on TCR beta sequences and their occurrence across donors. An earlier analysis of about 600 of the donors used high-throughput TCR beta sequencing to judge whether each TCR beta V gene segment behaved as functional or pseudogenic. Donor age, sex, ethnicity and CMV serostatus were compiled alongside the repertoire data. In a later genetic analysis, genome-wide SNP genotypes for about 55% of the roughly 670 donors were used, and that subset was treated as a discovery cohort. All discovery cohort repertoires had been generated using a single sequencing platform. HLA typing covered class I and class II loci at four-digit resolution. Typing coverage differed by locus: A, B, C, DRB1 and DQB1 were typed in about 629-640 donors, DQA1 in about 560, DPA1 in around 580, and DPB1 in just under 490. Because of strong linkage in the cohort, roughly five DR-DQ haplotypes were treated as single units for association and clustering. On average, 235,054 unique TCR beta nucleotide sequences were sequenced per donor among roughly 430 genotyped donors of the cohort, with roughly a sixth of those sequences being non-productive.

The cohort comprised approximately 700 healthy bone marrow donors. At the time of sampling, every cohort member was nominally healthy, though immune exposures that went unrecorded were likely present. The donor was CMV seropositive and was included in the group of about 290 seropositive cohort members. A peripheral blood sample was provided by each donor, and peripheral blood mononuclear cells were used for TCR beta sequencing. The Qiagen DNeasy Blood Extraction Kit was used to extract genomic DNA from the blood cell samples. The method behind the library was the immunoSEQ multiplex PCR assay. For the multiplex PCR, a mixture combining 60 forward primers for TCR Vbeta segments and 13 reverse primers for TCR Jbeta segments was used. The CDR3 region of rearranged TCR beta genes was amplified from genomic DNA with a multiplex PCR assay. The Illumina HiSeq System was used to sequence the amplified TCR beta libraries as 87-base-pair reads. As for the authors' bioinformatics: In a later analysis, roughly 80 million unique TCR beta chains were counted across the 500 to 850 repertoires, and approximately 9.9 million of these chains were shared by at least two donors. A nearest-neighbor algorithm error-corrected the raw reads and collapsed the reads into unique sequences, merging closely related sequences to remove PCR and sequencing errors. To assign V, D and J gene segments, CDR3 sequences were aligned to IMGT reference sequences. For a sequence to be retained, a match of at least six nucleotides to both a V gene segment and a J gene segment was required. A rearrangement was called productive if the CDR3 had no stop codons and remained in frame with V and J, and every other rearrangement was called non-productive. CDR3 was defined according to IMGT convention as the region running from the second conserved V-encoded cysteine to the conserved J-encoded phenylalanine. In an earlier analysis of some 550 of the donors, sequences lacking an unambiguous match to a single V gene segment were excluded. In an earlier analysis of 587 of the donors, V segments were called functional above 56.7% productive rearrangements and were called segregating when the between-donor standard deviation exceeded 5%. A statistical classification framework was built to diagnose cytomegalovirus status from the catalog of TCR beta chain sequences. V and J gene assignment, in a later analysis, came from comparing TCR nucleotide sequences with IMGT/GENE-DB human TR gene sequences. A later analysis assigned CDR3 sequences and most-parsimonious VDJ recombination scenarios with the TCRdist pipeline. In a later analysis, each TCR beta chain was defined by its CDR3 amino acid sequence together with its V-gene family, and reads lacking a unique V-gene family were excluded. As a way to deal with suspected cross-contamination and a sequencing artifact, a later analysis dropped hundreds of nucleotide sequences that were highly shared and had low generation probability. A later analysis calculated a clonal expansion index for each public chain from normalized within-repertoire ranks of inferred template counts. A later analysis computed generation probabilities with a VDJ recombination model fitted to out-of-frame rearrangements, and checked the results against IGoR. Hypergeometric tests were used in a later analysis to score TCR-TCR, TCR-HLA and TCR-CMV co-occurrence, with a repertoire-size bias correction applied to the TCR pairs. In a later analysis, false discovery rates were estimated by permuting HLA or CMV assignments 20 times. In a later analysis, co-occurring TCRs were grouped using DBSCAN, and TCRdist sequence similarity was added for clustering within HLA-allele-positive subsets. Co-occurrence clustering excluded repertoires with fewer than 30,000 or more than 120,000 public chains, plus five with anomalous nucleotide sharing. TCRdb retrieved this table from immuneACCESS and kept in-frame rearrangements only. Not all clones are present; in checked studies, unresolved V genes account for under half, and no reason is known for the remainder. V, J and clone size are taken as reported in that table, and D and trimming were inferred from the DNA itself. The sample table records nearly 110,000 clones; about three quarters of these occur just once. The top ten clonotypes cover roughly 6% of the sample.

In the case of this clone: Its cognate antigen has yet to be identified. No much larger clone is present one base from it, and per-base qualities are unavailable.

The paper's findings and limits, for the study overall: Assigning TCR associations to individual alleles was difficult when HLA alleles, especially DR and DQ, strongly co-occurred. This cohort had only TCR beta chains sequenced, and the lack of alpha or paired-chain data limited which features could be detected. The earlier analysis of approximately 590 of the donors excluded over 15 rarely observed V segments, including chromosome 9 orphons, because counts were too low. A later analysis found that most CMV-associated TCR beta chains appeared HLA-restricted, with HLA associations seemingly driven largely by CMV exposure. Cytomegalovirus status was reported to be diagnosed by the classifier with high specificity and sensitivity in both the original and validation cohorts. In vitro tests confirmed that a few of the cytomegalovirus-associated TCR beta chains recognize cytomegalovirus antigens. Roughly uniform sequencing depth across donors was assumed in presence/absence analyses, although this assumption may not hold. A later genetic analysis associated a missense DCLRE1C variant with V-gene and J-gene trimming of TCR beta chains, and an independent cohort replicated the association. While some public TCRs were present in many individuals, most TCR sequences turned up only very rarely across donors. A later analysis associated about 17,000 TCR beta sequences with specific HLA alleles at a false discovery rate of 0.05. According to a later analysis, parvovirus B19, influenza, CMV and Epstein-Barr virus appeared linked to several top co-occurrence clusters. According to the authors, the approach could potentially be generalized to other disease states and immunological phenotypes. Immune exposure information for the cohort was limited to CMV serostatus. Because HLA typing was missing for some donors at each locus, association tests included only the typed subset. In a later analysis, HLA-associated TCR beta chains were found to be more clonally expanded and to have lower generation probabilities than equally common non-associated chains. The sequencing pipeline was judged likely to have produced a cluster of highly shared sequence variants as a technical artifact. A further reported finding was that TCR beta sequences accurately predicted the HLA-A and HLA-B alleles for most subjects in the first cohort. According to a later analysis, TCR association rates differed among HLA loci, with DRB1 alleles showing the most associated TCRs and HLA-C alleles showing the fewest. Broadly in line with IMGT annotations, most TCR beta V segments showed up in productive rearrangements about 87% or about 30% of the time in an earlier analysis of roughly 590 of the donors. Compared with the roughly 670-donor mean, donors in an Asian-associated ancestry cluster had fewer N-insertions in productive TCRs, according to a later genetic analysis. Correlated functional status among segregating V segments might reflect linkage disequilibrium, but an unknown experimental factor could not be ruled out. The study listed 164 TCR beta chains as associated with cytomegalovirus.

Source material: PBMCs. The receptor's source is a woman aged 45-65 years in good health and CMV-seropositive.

At the DNA level, the sequence is TGTGCCAGCAGCCCCCCACCGAGCTCCTACAATGAGCAGTTCTTC. It translates to CASSPPPSSYNEQFF. The chain is encoded by TRBV7-2 joined to TRBJ2-1; no D gene call is confident. Trimming takes 5 bases from V and 0 bases from J, and the germline ends sit 11 bases apart. The germline V gene yields SGHTA for CDR1 and FQGNSA for CDR2. CDR3 length: 15 amino acids, cysteine to phenylalanine. Only the CDR3 DNA is retained, 45 bases long and in frame from the first base.